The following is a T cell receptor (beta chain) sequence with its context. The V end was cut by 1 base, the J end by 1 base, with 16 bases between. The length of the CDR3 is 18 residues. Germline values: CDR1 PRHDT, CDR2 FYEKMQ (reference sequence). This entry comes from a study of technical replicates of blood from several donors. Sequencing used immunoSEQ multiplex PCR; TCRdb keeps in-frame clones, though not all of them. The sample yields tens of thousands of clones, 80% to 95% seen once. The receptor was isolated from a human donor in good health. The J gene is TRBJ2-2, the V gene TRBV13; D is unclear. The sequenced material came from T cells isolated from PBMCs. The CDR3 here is CASSLESVYSENTGELFF. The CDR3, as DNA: TGTGCCAGCAGCTTAGAATCTGTGTACAGTGAGAACACCGGGGAGCTGTTTTTT. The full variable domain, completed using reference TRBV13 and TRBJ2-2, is AAGVIQSPRHLIKEKRETATLKCYPIPRHDTVYWYQQGPGQDPQFLISFYEKMQSDKGSIPDRFSAQQFSDYHSELNMSSLELGDSALYFCASSLESVYSENTGELFFGEGSRLTVL.